This T cell receptor (beta chain) was observed in a study of T cell repertoires in cytomegalovirus infection (dated by TCRdb to between 2018 and 2021). Concerning the study at large: The HLA type of each donor mattered for the analysis, because public TCR beta signatures pointed to carriage of CMV infection along with the matching HLA type.

Study-wide conclusions, independent of this receptor: The ex vivo response was dominated by HLA-C-restricted CMV-specific TCR beta clonotypes, which also provided the single most frequent clonotype in two of eight donors. Cumulative frequency of public TCR beta family members discriminated carriers of CMV infection plus the relevant HLA type in this cohort and an independent approximately 370-donor cohort.

This clonotype was counted ten times or more. There is no known antigen for this receptor. No per-base quality is available; no much larger clone lies one base away. CDR1 MRHNA and CDR2 SNTAGT were looked up in the germline V gene. The V end loses 2 bases and the J end loses 1 base, and a stretch of 20 bases separates them. Counted from cysteine to phenylalanine, this CDR3 has 19 amino acids. The retained sequence is limited to the CDR3, 57 bases, with the frame set at the first base. Sequencing relied on an Illumina HiSeq 1500. Clones were called with MiXCR by TCRdb after fastp trimmed the public reads at Q25, and only in-frame beta chains were retained. Duplicate CDR3 protein sequences are folded into a single record with the most common DNA and genes. This sample has roughly 320,000 distinct CDR3 sequences in its table, and 9.6% of those were observed once. In total, the top ten clones hold approximately 2.3% of the sample.

The sequence joins TRBV6-4 to TRBJ2-2; matching of 6 bases hints at TRBD1 as the D gene. The specimen sequenced was PBMCs. The receptor's source is a human donor in good health (CMV status not recorded). Some clones in this sample may be carry-over from other donors' samples. In nucleotide form, the sequence is TGTGCCAGCAGTGACCTCACAGGGACCAAACAACAGAACACCGGGGAGCTGTTTTTT. This yields the protein CASSDLTGTKQQNTGELFF.